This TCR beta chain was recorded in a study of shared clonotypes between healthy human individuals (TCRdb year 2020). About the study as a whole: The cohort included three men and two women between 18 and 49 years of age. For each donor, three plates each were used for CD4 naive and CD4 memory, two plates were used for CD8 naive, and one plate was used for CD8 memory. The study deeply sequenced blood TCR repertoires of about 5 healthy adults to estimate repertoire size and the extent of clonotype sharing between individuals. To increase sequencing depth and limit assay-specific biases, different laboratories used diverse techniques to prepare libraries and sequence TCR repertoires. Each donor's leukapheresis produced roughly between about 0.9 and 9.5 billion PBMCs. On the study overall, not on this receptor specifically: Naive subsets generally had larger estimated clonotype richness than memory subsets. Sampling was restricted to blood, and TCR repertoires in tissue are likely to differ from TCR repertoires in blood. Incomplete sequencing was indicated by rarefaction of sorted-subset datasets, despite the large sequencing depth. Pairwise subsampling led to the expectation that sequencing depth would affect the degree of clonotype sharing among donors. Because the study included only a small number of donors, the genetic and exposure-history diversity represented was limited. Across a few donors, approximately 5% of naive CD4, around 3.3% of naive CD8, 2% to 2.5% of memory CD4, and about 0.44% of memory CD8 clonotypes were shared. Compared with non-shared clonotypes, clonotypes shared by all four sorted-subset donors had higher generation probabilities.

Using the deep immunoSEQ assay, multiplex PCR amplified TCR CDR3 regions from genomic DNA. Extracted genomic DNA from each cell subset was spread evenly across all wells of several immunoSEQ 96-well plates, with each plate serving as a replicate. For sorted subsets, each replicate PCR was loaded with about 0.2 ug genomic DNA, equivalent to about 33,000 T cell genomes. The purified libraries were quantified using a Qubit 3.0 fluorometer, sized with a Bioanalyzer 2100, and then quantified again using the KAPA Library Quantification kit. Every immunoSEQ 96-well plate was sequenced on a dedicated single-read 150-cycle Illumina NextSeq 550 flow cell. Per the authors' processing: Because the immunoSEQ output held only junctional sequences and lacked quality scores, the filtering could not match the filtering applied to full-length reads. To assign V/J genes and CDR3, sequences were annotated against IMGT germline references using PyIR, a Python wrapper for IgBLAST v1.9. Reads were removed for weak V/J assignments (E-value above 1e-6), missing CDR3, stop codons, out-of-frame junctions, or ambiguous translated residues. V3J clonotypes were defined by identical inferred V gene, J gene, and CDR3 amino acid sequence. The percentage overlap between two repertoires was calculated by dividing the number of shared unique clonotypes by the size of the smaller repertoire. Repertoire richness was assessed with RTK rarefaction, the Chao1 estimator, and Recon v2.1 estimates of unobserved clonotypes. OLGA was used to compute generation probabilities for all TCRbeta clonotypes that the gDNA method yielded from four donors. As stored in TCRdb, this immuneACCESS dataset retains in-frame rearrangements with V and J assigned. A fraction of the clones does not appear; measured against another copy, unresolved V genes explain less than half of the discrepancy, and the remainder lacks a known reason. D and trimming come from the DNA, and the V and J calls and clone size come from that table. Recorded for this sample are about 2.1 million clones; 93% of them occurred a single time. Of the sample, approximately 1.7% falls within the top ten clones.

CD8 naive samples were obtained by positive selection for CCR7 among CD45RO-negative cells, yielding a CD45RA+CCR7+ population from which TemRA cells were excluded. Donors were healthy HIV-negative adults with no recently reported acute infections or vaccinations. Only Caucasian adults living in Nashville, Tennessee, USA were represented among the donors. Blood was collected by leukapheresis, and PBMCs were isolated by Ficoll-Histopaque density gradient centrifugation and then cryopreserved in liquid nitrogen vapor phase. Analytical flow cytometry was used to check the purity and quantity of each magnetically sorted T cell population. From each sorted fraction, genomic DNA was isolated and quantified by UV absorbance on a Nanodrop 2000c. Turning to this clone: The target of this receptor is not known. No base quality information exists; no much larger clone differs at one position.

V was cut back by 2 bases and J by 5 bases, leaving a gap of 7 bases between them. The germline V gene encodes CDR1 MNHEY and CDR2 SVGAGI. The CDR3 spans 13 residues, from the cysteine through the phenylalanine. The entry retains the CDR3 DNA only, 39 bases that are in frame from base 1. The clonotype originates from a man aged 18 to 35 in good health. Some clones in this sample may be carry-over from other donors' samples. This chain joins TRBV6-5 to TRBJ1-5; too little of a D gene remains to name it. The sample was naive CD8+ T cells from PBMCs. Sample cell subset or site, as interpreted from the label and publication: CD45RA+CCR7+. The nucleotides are TGTGCCAGCAGTTACAGGACCGATCAGCCCCAGCATTTT. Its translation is CASSYRTDQPQHF.